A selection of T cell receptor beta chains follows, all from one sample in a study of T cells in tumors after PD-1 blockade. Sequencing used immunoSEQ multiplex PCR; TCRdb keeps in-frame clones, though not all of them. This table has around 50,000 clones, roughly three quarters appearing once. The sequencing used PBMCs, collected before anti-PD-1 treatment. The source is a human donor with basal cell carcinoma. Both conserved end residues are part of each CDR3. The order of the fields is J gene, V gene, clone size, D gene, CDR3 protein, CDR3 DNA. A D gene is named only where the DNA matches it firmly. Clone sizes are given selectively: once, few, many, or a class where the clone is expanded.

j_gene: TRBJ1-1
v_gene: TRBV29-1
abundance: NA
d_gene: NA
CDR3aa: CSAGGGSNTEAFF
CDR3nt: TGCAGCGCGGGTGGGGGATCGAACACTGAAGCTTTCTTT

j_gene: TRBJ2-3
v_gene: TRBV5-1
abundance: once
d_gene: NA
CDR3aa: CASSLVRPSPTDTQYF
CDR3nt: TGCGCCAGCAGCTTGGTAAGGCCCTCACCCACAGATACGCAGTATTTT

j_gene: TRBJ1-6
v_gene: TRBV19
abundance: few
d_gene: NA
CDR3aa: CASTNRGSPLHF
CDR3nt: TGTGCCAGTACCAATAGAGGCTCACCCCTCCACTTT

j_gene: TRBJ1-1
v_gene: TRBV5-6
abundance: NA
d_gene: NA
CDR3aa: CASQRGEDTEAFF
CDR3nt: TGTGCCAGCCAAAGGGGGGAGGACACTGAAGCTTTCTTT

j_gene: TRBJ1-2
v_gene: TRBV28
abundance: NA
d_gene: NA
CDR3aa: CASSPPAREYGYTF
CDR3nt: TGTGCCAGCAGTCCACCCGCACGGGAGTATGGCTACACCTTC

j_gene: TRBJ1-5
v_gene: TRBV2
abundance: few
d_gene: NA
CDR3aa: CASSRTHQPQHF
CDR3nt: TGTGCCAGCAGTCGCACCCATCAGCCCCAGCATTTT

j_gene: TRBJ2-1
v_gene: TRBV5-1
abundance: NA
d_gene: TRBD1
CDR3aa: CASRRGQAGGEQFF
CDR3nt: TGCGCCAGCAGACGAGGACAGGCTGGCGGTGAGCAGTTCTTC

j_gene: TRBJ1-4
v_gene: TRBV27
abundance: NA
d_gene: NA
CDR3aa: CASSFLVRMAGEKLFF
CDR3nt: TGTGCCAGCAGTTTTCTTGTTCGAATGGCTGGTGAAAAACTGTTTTTT

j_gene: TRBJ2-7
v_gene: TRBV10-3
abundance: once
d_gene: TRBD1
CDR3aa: CAISEGGDRASYEQYF
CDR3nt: TGTGCCATCAGTGAGGGGGGGGACAGGGCCTCCTACGAGCAGTACTTC

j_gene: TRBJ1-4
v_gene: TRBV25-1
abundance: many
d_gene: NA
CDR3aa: CASSEVLYSATNEKLFF
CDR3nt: TGTGCCAGCAGTGAAGTGTTATATTCCGCAACTAATGAAAAACTGTTTTTT

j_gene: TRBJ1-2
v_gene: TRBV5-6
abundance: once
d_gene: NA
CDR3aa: CASSSLRVRDDYTF
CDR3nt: TGTGCCAGCAGTTCCCTCAGGGTGAGGGATGACTACACCTTC

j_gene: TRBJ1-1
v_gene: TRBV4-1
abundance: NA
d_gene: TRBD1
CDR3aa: CASSQGAPGQGSAFF
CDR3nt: TGCGCCAGCAGCCAAGGGGCTCCGGGACAGGGCTCAGCTTTCTTT

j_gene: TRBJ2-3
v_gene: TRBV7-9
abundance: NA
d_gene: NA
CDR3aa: CASSSLNQGGGTDTQYF
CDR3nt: TGTGCCAGCAGCTCGTTAAACCAGGGAGGAGGCACAGATACGCAGTATTTT

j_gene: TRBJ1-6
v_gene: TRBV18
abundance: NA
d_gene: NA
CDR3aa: CASSPGAGSPLHF
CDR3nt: TGTGCCAGCTCACCCGGGGCAGGTTCACCCCTCCACTTT

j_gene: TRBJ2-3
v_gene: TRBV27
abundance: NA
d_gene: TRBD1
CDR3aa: CAVRRGPSTDTQYF
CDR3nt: TGTGCCGTCCGCAGGGGGCCTAGCACAGATACGCAGTATTTT

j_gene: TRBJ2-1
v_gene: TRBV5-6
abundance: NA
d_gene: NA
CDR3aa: CASSGLGAGVKNEQFF
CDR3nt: TGTGCCAGCAGCGGATTGGGTGCCGGGGTGAAGAATGAGCAGTTCTTC

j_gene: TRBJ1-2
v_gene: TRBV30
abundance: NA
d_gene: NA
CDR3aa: CAWSVGQGNGYTF
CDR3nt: TGTGCCTGGAGTGTGGGCCAGGGCAATGGCTACACCTTC

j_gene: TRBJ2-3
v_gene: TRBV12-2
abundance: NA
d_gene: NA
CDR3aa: CASRSAPGSRGDTQYF
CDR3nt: TGTGCAAGTCGTTCCGCCCCGGGATCCCGGGGAGATACGCAGTATTTT

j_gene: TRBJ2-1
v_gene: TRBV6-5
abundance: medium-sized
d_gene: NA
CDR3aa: CASSSLVGKYNEQFF
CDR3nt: TGTGCCAGCAGCTCACTAGTGGGGAAGTACAATGAGCAGTTCTTC

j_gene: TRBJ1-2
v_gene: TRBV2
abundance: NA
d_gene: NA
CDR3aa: CASSQGQSNYGYTF
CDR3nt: TGTGCCAGCAGTCAAGGACAGTCTAACTATGGCTACACCTTC

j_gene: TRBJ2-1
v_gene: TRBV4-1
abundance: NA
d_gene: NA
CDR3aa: CASSLTRSSYNEQFF
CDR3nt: TGCGCCAGCAGCCTCACTAGGAGCTCCTACAATGAGCAGTTCTTC

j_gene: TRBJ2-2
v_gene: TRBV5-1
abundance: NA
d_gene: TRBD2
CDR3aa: CASSVTSGSGLTGELFF
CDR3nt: TGCGCCAGCAGCGTGACCTCTGGTAGCGGGCTCACCGGGGAGCTGTTTTTT

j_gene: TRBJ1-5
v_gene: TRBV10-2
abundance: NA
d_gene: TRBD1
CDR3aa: CASRKGTDNQPQHF
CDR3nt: TGCGCCAGCAGGAAGGGGACAGACAATCAGCCCCAGCATTTT

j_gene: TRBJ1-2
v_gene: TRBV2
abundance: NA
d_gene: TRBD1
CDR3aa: CASSEDRGGYTF
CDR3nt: TGTGCCAGCAGTGAGGACAGGGGAGGCTACACCTTC

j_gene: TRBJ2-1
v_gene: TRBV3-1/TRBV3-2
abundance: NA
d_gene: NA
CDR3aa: CASSPQGRHEQFF
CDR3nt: TGTGCCAGCAGCCCTCAGGGAAGGCATGAGCAGTTCTTC

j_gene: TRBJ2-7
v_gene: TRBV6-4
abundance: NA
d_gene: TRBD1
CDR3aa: CASSDRSGTVYEQYF
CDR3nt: TGTGCCAGCAGTGACCGATCCGGGACAGTCTACGAGCAGTACTTC

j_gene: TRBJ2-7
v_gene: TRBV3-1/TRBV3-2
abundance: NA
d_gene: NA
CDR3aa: CASSHEGLSSYEQYF
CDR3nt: TGTGCCAGCAGCCACGAGGGTTTAAGCTCCTACGAGCAGTACTTC

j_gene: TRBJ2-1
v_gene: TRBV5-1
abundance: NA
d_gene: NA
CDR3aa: CASSLDPASETYNEQFF
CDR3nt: TGCGCCAGCAGCTTGGACCCGGCGTCAGAAACTTACAATGAGCAGTTCTTC

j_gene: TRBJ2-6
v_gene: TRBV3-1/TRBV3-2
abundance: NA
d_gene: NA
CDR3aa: CASSQDSLVGHQLSGANVLTF
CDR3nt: TGTGCCAGCAGCCAAGATAGTTTAGTGGGACACCAACTCTCTGGGGCCAACGTCCTGACTTTC

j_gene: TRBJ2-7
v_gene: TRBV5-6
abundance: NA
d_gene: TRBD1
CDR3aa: CASTSGTGVYEQYF
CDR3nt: TGTGCCAGCACCTCCGGGACAGGGGTTTACGAGCAGTACTTC

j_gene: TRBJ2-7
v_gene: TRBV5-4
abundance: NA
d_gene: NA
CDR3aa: CASSNDGGRTYEQYF
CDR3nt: TGTGCCAGCAGCAACGATGGGGGGAGAACCTACGAGCAGTACTTC

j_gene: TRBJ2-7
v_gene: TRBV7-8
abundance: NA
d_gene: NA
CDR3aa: CASRHRTGEQYF
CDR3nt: TGTGCCAGCAGACATCGGACTGGCGAGCAGTACTTC

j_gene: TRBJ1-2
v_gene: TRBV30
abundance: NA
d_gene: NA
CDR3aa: CAWSVTADGYTF
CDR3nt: TGTGCCTGGAGCGTAACAGCAGATGGCTACACCTTC

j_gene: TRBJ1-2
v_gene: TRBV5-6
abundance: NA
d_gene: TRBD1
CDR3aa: CASTQWGGQGNYGYTF
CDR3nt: TGTGCCAGCACCCAATGGGGGGGACAGGGTAACTATGGCTACACCTTC

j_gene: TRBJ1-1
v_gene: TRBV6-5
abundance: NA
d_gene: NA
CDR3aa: CASSWVGEGGTEAFF
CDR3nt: TGTGCCAGCAGTTGGGTAGGGGAAGGGGGCACTGAAGCTTTCTTT

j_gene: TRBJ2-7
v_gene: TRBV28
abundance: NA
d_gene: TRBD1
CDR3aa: CASRSPRRRTGYEQYF
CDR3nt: TGTGCCAGCAGATCCCCTCGAAGAAGGACAGGGTACGAGCAGTACTTC

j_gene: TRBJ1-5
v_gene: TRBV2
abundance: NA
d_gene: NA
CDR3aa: CASSEVGGVLPQHF
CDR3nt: TGTGCCAGCAGTGAAGTGGGGGGGGTCTTGCCCCAGCATTTT

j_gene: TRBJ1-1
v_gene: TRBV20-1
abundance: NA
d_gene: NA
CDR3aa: CSAHNTEAFF
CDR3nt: TGCAGTGCTCACAACACTGAAGCTTTCTTT

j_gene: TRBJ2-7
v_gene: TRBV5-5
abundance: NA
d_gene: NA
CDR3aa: CASSLAGDLIYEQYF
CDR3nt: TGTGCCAGCAGCTTGGCGGGGGACCTAATCTACGAGCAGTACTTC

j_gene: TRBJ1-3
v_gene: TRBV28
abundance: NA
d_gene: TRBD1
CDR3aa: CASRPGGWRTGNTIYF
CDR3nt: TGTGCCAGCAGACCAGGGGGCTGGCGTACTGGAAACACCATATATTTT

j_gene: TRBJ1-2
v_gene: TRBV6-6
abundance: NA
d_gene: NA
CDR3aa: CASSSRGWGYTF
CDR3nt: TGTGCCAGCAGTTCTAGGGGCTGGGGCTACACCTTC

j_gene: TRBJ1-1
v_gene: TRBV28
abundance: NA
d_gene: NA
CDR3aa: CASSLGGLKAFF
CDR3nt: TGTGCCAGCAGTTTAGGGGGGCTCAAAGCTTTCTTT

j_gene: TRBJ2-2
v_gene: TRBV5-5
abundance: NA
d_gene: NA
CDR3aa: CASSQRQPQGGGTGELFF
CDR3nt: TGTGCCAGCAGCCAGCGGCAGCCTCAGGGAGGGGGGACCGGGGAGCTGTTTTTT

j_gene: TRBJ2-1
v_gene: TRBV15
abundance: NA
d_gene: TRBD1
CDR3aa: CATSVHRGNEQFF
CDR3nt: TGTGCCACCAGCGTACACAGGGGTAATGAGCAGTTCTTC

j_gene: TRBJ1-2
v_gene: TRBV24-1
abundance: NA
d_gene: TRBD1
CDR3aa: CATSAGTGIYGYTF
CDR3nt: TGTGCCACCAGTGCCGGGACAGGGATCTATGGCTACACCTTC

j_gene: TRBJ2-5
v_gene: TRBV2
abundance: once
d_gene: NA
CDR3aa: CASSEPRRDQETQYF
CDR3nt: TGTGCCAGCAGTGAACCGAGGCGGGACCAAGAGACCCAGTACTTC

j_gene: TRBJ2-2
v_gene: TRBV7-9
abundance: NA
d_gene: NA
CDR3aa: CASSPDSQIGELFF
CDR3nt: TGTGCCAGCAGCCCCGACTCCCAGATCGGGGAGCTGTTTTTT

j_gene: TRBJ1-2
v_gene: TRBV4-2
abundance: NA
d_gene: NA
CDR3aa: CASSQEAANYGYTF
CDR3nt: TGTGCCAGCAGCCAAGAGGCGGCCAACTATGGCTACACCTTC

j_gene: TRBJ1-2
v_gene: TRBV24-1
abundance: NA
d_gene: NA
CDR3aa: CATSDGVFGGYTF
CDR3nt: TGTGCCACCAGTGATGGGGTCTTTGGGGGCTACACCTTC

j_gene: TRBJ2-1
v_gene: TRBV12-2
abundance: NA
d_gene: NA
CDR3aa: CASRPGTSGNHEQFF
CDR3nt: TGTGCAAGTCGCCCCGGGACTAGCGGGAACCATGAGCAGTTCTTC

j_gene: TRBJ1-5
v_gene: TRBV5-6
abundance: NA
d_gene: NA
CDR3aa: CASSLGTSWSSNQPQHF
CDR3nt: TGTGCCAGCAGCTTGGGAACTAGCTGGAGTAGCAATCAGCCCCAGCATTTT

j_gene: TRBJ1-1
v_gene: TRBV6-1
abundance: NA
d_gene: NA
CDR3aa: CASSERGRVMNTEAFF
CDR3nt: TGTGCCAGCAGCGAACGGGGTAGGGTCATGAACACTGAAGCTTTCTTT

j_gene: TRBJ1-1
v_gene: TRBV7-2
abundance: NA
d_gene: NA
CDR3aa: CASSLGRDWRTEAFF
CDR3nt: TGTGCCAGCAGCCTCGGGAGGGATTGGCGGACTGAAGCTTTCTTT

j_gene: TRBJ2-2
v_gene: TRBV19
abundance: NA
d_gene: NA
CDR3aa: CASSIKVNTGELFF
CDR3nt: TGTGCCAGTAGTATCAAAGTCAACACCGGGGAGCTGTTTTTT

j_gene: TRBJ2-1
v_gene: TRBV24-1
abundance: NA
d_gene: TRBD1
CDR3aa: CATSDAGQASEQFF
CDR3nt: TGTGCCACCAGTGACGCTGGACAGGCTAGTGAGCAGTTCTTC

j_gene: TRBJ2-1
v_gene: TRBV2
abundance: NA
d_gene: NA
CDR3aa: CASSDPGGAYNEQFF
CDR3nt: TGTGCCAGCAGTGATCCTGGCGGTGCCTACAATGAGCAGTTCTTC

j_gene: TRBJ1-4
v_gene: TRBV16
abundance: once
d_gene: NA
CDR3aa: CASSQVAGQGEKLFF
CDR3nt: TGTGCCAGCAGCCAGGTTGCAGGACAAGGTGAAAAACTGTTTTTT

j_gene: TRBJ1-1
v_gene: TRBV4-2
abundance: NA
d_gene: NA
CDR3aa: CASSQVVTENTEAFF
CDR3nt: TGTGCCAGCAGCCAAGTAGTGACAGAGAACACTGAAGCTTTCTTT

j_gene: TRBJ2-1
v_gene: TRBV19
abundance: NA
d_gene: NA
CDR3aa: CASSIARPDDEQFF
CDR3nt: TGTGCCAGTAGTATAGCGCGGCCCGACGATGAGCAGTTCTTC

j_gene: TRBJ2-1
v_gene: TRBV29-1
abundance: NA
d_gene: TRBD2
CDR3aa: CSVSWRISSGGYNEQFF
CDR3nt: TGCAGCGTTTCATGGAGGATCTCTAGCGGGGGGTACAATGAGCAGTTCTTC